A single sample gave rise to the 2 T cell receptor beta chains below, sequenced in a study of cytomegalovirus exposure and HLA in healthy donors. 60 Vbeta and 13 Jbeta primers were used in PCR. Generated by immunoSEQ multiplex PCR, the TCRdb table keeps only in-frame clones and is missing some. The sample carries approximately 170,000 clones, 81% recorded once. The specimen sequenced was PBMCs. The receptors were sampled from a man between 45 and 60 years old in good health and CMV-seropositive.

The chain combines TRBV25-1 with TRBJ2-7, with D tentatively TRBD1 (6 bases). Germline V lookup: CDR1 MGHDK, CDR2 SYGVNS. V gave up 4 bases and J gave up 3 bases, with 13 bases separating them. CDR3 size: 14 residues. In DNA, the CDR3 is TGTGCCAGCAGTGCCGTGGGACATTTCTACGAGCAGTACTTC. It codes for CASSAVGHFYEQYF.

V gene TRBV5-1 combines with J gene TRBJ2-7; 10 bases map to TRBD2. The V segment lost 1 base and the J segment 3 bases; nucleotides outside the gene matches: 1. This CDR3 region has 14 residues. Germline CDR1 and CDR2: SGHRS and YFSETQ. CDR3 protein: CASSLTSGVYEQYF. CDR3 DNA sequence: TGCGCCAGCAGCTTGACTAGCGGGGTCTACGAGCAGTACTTC.